Sequencing of this T cell receptor beta chain was carried out in a study of T cell responses to AZD1222 COVID-19 vaccine. V was pared by 1 base and J by 0 bases, with 9 bases between. Looked up from germline, CDR1 is SGHVS and CDR2 is FQNEAQ. CDR3 length: 15 residues. The data were produced by immunoSEQ multiplex PCR, yet TCRdb's version contains in-frame clones alone and is incomplete. Of more than 150,000 clones in the sample, about 87% were seen once. In regard to this clone: The antigen is unknown.

Notes on the study in general: Baseline serostatus was positive in only five to seven AZD1222 recipients. The repertoires were collected only after the peak T cell response.

Specimen: peripheral blood, collected 28 days after the second AZD1222 dose. The chain carries TRBV7-8 and TRBJ2-5; maybe TRBD1 (6 bases). The TCR comes from an adult who received the AZD1222 COVID-19 vaccine. CDR3 in amino acids: CASSLGGTYQETQYF. As DNA, the CDR3 is TGTGCCAGCAGCTTAGGTGGGACATACCAAGAGACCCAGTACTTC.